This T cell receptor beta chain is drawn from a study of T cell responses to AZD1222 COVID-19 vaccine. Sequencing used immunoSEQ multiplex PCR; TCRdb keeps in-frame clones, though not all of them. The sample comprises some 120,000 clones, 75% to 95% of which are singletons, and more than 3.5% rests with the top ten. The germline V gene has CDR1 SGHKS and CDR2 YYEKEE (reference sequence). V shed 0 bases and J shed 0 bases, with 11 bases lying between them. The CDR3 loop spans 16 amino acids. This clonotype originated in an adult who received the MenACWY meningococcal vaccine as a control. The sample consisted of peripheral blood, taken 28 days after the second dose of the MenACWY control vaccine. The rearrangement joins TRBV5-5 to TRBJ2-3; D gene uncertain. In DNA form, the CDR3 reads TGTGCCAGCAGCTTGGGTCCGGGCCCTAGCACAGATACGCAGTATTTT. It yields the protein CASSLGPGPSTDTQYF.